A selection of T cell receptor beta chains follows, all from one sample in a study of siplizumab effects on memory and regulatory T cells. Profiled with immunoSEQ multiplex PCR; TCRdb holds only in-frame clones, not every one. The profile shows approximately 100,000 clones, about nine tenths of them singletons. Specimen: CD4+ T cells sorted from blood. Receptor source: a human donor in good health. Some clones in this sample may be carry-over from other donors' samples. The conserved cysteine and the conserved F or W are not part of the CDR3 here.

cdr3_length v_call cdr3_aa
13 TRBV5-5 ASRPLTSGSGEQY
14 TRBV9 ASSAGSSGSGETQY
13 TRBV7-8 ASSLGSTANQPQH
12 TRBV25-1 ASSEKDRRDTQY
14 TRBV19 ASSLRRTSGLETQY
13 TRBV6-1 ASSEALGLPYEQY
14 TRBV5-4 ASSLMGRSSYNEQF
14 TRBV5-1 ASSLERQGNGNTIY
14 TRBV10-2 ASSESYQGASQPQH
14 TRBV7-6 ASSYGLSGATGELF